The sequence of this T cell receptor beta chain was determined in a study of T-cell memory formation after mild COVID-19. Whole-study context: The two donors had largely donor-specific TCR clusters.

Overall study results and limits: Memory from before infection featured some responding clones, which suggests cross-reactive memory joined. Among clones peaking at day 37 in the second wave, SARS-CoV-2 specificity remained unconfirmed.

This clonotype was counted only a few times. Its cognate antigen is unknown. TCRdb processed the 5' RACE reads anew with MiXCR; each CDR3 protein has one entry. Of roughly 240,000 distinct CDR3 sequences listed, 15% are singletons. Per germline, CDR1 MNHEY and CDR2 SVGEGT. This CDR3 is 15 amino acids long. V dropped 4 bases and J dropped 6 bases, with 16 bases sitting between them. The rearrangement joins TRBV6-2 or TRBV6-3 to TRBJ1-5; a weak D match, TRBD1 (6 bases). The clonotype was recovered from an adult woman who had mild COVID-19 (a few samples of this study predate the infection). Cell type and time point are not known. Sequenced material: PBMCs or a T cell subset sorted from them (not recorded which). In DNA, the CDR3 is TGTGCCAGCAGTTTAACACAGGGTTTCGGTCAGCCCCAGCATTTT. Translation: CASSLTQGFGQPQHF.